A selection of T cell receptor beta chains follows, all from one sample in a study of tumor-infiltrating lymphocytes in localized non-small cell lung cancer. Libraries were prepared by immunoSEQ multiplex PCR; TCRdb keeps only in-frame clonotypes and omits some of them. The top ten hold around 4.9% of the sample, which has 15,000 to 20,000 clones, about three quarters seen once. Sequencing input: lung tumor tissue. These receptors originate from a human donor with non-small cell lung cancer. Each CDR3 is given with its conserved first and last residue. D genes are given only for firm matches. Size tells how often a clone was seen (once, few, many) or the class of an expanded clone, and some rows leave it out.

V	D	size	J	CDR3	DNA
TRBV15	TRBD2	-	TRBJ2-7	CATSMGLAGAYEQYF	TGTGCCACCAGCATGGGACTAGCGGGGGCGTACGAGCAGTACTTC
TRBV5-1	TRBD1	once	TRBJ2-1	CASSQGTGDNEQFF	TGCGCCAGCAGCCAAGGGACAGGGGACAATGAGCAGTTCTTC
TRBV5-6	-	-	TRBJ1-1	CASTRGAGMATEAFF	TGTGCCAGCACCCGAGGGGCAGGGATGGCCACTGAAGCTTTCTTT
TRBV21-1	-	once	TRBJ2-5	CASSKRNSKKETQYF	TGTGCCAGCAGCAAAAGGAACAGTAAAAAAGAGACCCAGTACTTC
TRBV4-3	TRBD2	-	TRBJ2-7	CASSPLERGNSYEQYF	TGCGCCAGCAGCCCCCTCGAGCGGGGGAACTCCTACGAGCAGTACTTC
TRBV7-8	-	-	TRBJ1-5	CASSLDHRFVNNQPQHF	TGTGCCAGCAGCTTGGATCACAGGTTCGTGAACAATCAGCCCCAGCATTTT
TRBV27	-	-	TRBJ1-5	CASSLGGQLQPQHF	TGTGCCAGCTCCTTAGGGGGGCAGCTTCAGCCCCAGCATTTT
TRBV6-4	-	-	TRBJ2-2	CASSDPPGELFF	TGTGCCAGCAGTGACCCCCCCGGGGAGCTGTTTTTT
TRBV7-9	-	-	TRBJ2-3	CASSLDRVSTDTQYF	TGTGCCAGCAGCTTAGATCGGGTGAGCACAGATACGCAGTATTTT
TRBV27	-	-	TRBJ2-1	CASSLIFGRPSEQFF	TGTGCCAGCAGTTTAATCTTTGGTCGTCCCTCTGAGCAGTTCTTC
TRBV18	-	medium-sized	TRBJ1-1	CASSPLRYGSNTEAFF	TGTGCCAGCTCACCACTCAGGTACGGCTCGAACACTGAAGCTTTCTTT
TRBV12-5	-	few	TRBJ2-1	CASGMGQYNEQFF	TGTGCTAGTGGTATGGGCCAGTACAATGAGCAGTTCTTC
TRBV18	TRBD2	-	TRBJ2-1	CASSPPSGISYNEQFF	TGTGCCAGCTCACCACCGAGCGGGATCTCCTACAATGAGCAGTTCTTC
TRBV4-1	-	-	TRBJ2-2	CASSQEEGGIPGELFF	TGCGCCAGCAGCCAAGAAGAGGGAGGCATCCCCGGGGAGCTGTTTTTT
TRBV7-9	-	few	TRBJ2-2	CASSLAFAGWDTGELFF	TGTGCCAGCAGCTTAGCGTTCGCGGGATGGGACACCGGGGAGCTGTTTTTT
TRBV7-6	TRBD1	few	TRBJ2-7	CASSPGQGADEQYF	TGTGCCAGCAGCCCGGGACAGGGGGCGGACGAGCAGTACTTC
TRBV11-2	TRBD2	-	TRBJ2-1	CASSFLAGEGYNEQFF	TGTGCCAGCAGCTTCCTAGCGGGGGAGGGCTACAATGAGCAGTTCTTC
TRBV5-1	-	-	TRBJ2-2	CASSLEGGWTGELFF	TGCGCCAGCAGCTTGGAGGGGGGCTGGACCGGGGAGCTGTTTTTT
TRBV29-1	TRBD1	-	TRBJ2-2	CSGGGQGGPGELFF	TGCAGCGGGGGGGGACAGGGAGGTCCCGGGGAGCTGTTTTTT
TRBV9	-	-	TRBJ2-1	CASSVVAGPAGSYNEQFF	TGTGCCAGCAGCGTAGTGGCAGGGCCCGCGGGCTCCTACAATGAGCAGTTCTTC
TRBV30	-	-	TRBJ1-1	CAWSLPGGTGRAFF	TGTGCCTGGAGTCTTCCCGGTGGGACCGGACGAGCTTTCTTT
TRBV27	-	-	TRBJ2-5	CASSSFGGQTQYF	TGTGCCAGCAGTTCTTTCGGGGGGCAGACCCAGTACTTC
TRBV7-3	-	-	TRBJ2-3	CASSLIGGASTDTQYF	TGTGCCAGCAGCTTAATAGGGGGTGCTAGCACAGATACGCAGTATTTT
TRBV5-6	TRBD1	-	TRBJ1-4	CASSKQGKFEKLFF	TGTGCCAGCAGCAAACAGGGGAAGTTTGAAAAACTGTTTTTT
TRBV18	TRBD1	-	TRBJ1-6	CASSPPGTVYNSPLHF	TGTGCCAGCTCACCCCCCGGGACAGTTTATAATTCACCCCTCCACTTT
TRBV5-4	TRBD1	-	TRBJ2-1	CASRPDRGNYNEQFF	TGTGCCAGCAGACCGGACAGGGGGAACTACAATGAGCAGTTCTTC